What follows are 29 T cell receptor beta chains derived from one specimen sequenced in a study of cytomegalovirus exposure and HLA in healthy donors. The PCR used 60 Vbeta and 13 Jbeta primers. Repertoires were generated with immunoSEQ multiplex PCR, while TCRdb's copy carries only in-frame clones and drops some. The sample records 88,000 or so clones, 62% being singletons. Sequenced sample: PBMCs. These receptors all stem from a male donor in good health and CMV-seropositive.

This sequence joins TRBV6-5 and TRBJ2-7, with 7 bases lining up with TRBD2. This CDR3 region has 14 residues. The V segment lost 5 bases and the J segment 2 bases; nucleotides outside the gene matches: 6. Germline V gene lookup returns CDR1 MNHEY and CDR2 SVGAGI. The DNA of the CDR3 is TGTGCCAGCAGTCAAGCGGGATCTACCTACGAGCAGTACTTC. This encodes CASSQAGSTYEQYF.

This clone turned up a few times. V and J are TRBV30 and TRBJ1-1, with no clear D. The CDR3 has 13 amino acids. The V end was cut by 4 bases, the J end by 6 bases, with 15 bases between. The V gene's germline CDR1 is GTSNPN and CDR2 SVGIG (reference sequence). CDR3 nucleotide sequence: TGTGCCTGGATAAATGTGACGCGGTCTGAAGCTTTCTTT. Translating gives CAWINVTRSEAFF.

The gene calls are TRBV5-8 and TRBJ1-1; TRBD1 might be the D (5 bases). The CDR3 is 13 amino acids. Germline CDR1 SGHTS, CDR2 YDEGEE. Between the trimmed V and J ends, which lost 0 bases and 4 bases, there was a span of 7 bases. CDR3 residues: CASSLGGTTEAFF. CDR3 coding DNA: TGTGCCAGCAGCTTGGGGGGCACCACTGAAGCTTTCTTT.

The chain combines TRBV19 with TRBJ2-5; D might be TRBD2 (5 bases). Trimming took off 1 base at V and 5 bases at J, with 11 bases between the two ends. Germline lookup yields CDR1 LNHDA and CDR2 SQIVND (reference sequence). This CDR3 spans 14 amino acids. The CDR3 region is CASSIVAGWETQYF. The CDR3 nucleotides read TGTGCCAGTAGTATAGTGGCGGGTTGGGAGACCCAGTACTTC.

Only a few counts were recorded for this clone. The chain couples TRBV6-1 to TRBJ2-7; 8 bases agree with TRBD1. Per the germline V gene, CDR1 is MNHNS and CDR2 is SASEGT. V was pared by 4 bases and J by 4 bases, with 9 bases of the junction left unmatched. This CDR3 spans 15 amino acids. The CDR3, as DNA: TGTGCCAGCAGTGGACCCGGGACAGGAGTTTACGAGCAGTACTTC. Protein product: CASSGPGTGVYEQYF.

The rearrangement joins TRBV30 to TRBJ1-5, with 7 bases fitting TRBD1. The J segment lost 7 bases and the V segment lost 5 bases, leaving 8 bases of the junction unmatched. The germline V gene has CDR1 GTSNPN and CDR2 SVGIG (reference sequence). The CDR3 has 13 residues. In DNA, the CDR3 is TGTGCCTGGGCACAGGGGACCAGGCAGCCCCAGCATTTT. Translating gives CAWAQGTRQPQHF.

This clone was observed once. The rearrangement links TRBV27 to TRBJ2-2; TRBD1 matches 10 bases. J lost 2 bases, V lost 6 bases, and 12 bases had no gene match. The CDR3 totals 18 residues. The germline V gene encodes CDR1 MNHEY and CDR2 SMNVEV (reference sequence). CDR3 bases: TGTGCCAGCAGCCCTACCGCCGGGACAGGGGTAAACACCGGGGAGCTGTTTTTT. Amino acids: CASSPTAGTGVNTGELFF.

This clone was detected only a few times. V and J are TRBV7-9 and TRBJ2-2; no clear D. The CDR3 length is 16 residues. With 4 bases removed from V and 1 base from J, the gap between germline ends came to 13 bases. The V gene's germline CDR1 is SEHNR and CDR2 FQNEAQ (reference sequence). CDR3 sequence: CASSSRLFLNTGELFF. In nucleotides, the CDR3 is TGTGCCAGCAGCTCCCGACTTTTTCTGAACACCGGGGAGCTGTTTTTT. The whole variable domain, filled in from reference TRBV7-9 and TRBJ2-2, reads DTGVSQNPRHKITKRGQNVTFRCDPISEHNRLYWYRQTLGQGPEFLTYFQNEAQLEKSRLLSDRFSAERPKGSFSTLEIQRTEQGDSAMYLCASSSRLFLNTGELFFGEGSRLTVL.

The rearrangement uses TRBV27 and TRBJ2-1; the match to TRBD2 covers 11 bases. Germline CDR1 is MNHEY and CDR2 is SMNVEV (reference sequence). This CDR3 region has 15 residues. Trimming cost V 6 bases and J 6 bases; bases outside gene matches: 7. CDR3 amino acids: CASRPLAGGPNEQFF. CDR3 DNA: TGTGCCAGCAGACCCCTAGCGGGGGGTCCCAATGAGCAGTTCTTC.

The chain couples TRBV5-1 to TRBJ2-7, with TRBD1 identical over 7 bases. The CDR3 has 15 residues. V was clipped by 4 bases and J by 4 bases; unmatched bases: 11. From germline, CDR1 is SGHRS and CDR2 YFSETQ. Here the CDR3 reads CASSPDRSSRYEQYF. Here the CDR3 DNA reads TGCGCCAGCAGCCCGGACAGGAGTAGCCGATACGAGCAGTACTTC.

The chain couples TRBV7-2 to TRBJ2-1; 16 positions agree with TRBD2. The V gene end was trimmed by 7 bases and the J gene end by 7 bases; junction bases not matched to a gene: 13. Germline lookup yields CDR1 SGHTA and CDR2 FQGNSA. The CDR3 runs 18 residues. The CDR3 coding sequence is TGTGCCAGCAACTCACCGGGACTAGCGGGGGGGAGGTCGAATGAGCAGTTCTTC. This translates into CASNSPGLAGGRSNEQFF.

The CDR3, as DNA: TGTGCCAGCAGCCAACTAGCGGGGGGGCCCAGAGAGACCCAGTACTTC. This codes for CASSQLAGGPRETQYF. This sequence joins TRBV7-9 and TRBJ2-5, with 13 bases fitting TRBD2. The CDR3 consists of 16 residues. Trimming cost V 5 bases and J 4 bases; bases outside gene matches: 7. The germline gives CDR1 SEHNR, CDR2 FQNEAQ (reference sequence).

The chain has TRBV27 and TRBJ2-7; possible D gene TRBD1, 5 bases. The germline V gene has CDR1 MNHEY and CDR2 SMNVEV (reference sequence). The CDR3 has 19 amino acids. Trimming removed 2 bases at V and 5 bases at J, with 28 bases between. CDR3 residues: CASSLRIGRVEIDGHEQYF. The DNA for the CDR3 is TGTGCCAGCAGTTTAAGGATCGGCAGGGTTGAGATCGATGGCCACGAGCAGTACTTC.

This rearrangement joins TRBV19 to TRBJ1-5; D ambiguous. V lost 5 bases to trimming and J lost 0 bases, with 17 bases between them. Germline values: CDR1 LNHDA, CDR2 SQIVND (reference sequence). This CDR3 comprises 17 residues. CDR3 loop: CASSLVRGADSNQPQHF. CDR3 DNA sequence: TGTGCCAGTAGTCTCGTACGGGGAGCCGATAGCAATCAGCCCCAGCATTTT. The variable domain in full, with the rest retrieved from reference TRBV19 and TRBJ1-5, is DGGITQSPKYLFRKEGQNVTLSCEQNLNHDAMYWYRQDPGQGLRLIYYSQIVNDFQKGDIAEGYSVSREKKESFPLTVTSAQKNPTAFYLCASSLVRGADSNQPQHFGDGTRLSIL.

This chain joins TRBV6-1 and TRBJ2-2; 9 bases agree with TRBD1. CDR1 is MNHNS and CDR2 is SASEGT in the germline V gene. The CDR3 extends over 14 amino acids. V trimming: 9 bases; J trimming: 4 bases; junction bases outside the gene matches: 6. As DNA, the CDR3 is TGTGCCAGTGGGACAGGGTCGGGCACCGGGGAGCTGTTTTTT. It yields the protein CASGTGSGTGELFF.

The chain links TRBV13 to TRBJ1-4; D uncertain. CDR3 length equals 12 residues. Trimming shortened V by 8 bases and J by 4 bases, and 8 bases separated the two germline ends. Germline V gene data show CDR1 as PRHDT and CDR2 as FYEKMQ (reference sequence). CDR3 bases: TGTGCCAGCCAATCCGGTAATGAAAAACTGTTTTTT. Its protein is CASQSGNEKLFF.

V and J are TRBV30 and TRBJ2-7; 7 bases align to TRBD1. V trimming: 0 bases; J trimming: 6 bases; junction bases outside the gene matches: 2. The CDR3 length is 12 residues. Germline values: CDR1 GTSNPN, CDR2 SVGIG (reference sequence). In DNA, the CDR3 is TGTGCCTGGAGTGTTACAGGGGTCGAGCAGTACTTC. Translation gives CAWSVTGVEQYF. Together with reference TRBV30 and TRBJ2-7, the CDR3 gives the full variable domain: SQTIHQWPATLVQPVGSPLSLECTVEGTSNPNLYWYRQAAGRGLQLLFYSVGIGQISSEVPQNLSASRPQDRQFILSSKKLLLSDSGFYLCAWSVTGVEQYFGPGTRLTVT.

Only one count was recorded for this clone. V usage is TRBV29-1 and J usage is TRBJ2-5, with D possibly matching TRBD2 (5 bases). This CDR3 region has 13 residues. The germline gives CDR1 SQVTM, CDR2 ANQGSEA. V lost 7 bases and J 2 bases, leaving 14 bases between the germline ends. This CDR3 reads CSAETSGQETQYF. The CDR3 coding sequence is TGCAGCGCCGAGACCTCGGGACAAGAGACCCAGTACTTC.

A word on this clone: A junction boundary mismatches the germline segment, possibly from a read error. The chain combines TRBV7-2 with TRBJ2-5; the match to TRBD2 covers 13 bases. The CDR3 covers 18 residues. CDR1 is SGHTA, CDR2 FQGNSA, per germline. CDR3 protein: CAGSLKRTSGRRGETQYF. CDR3 DNA sequence: TGTGCCGGCAGCTTAAAGAGGACTAGCGGGAGAAGGGGGGAGACCCAGTACTTC.

This chain's CDR3 is CASSPTSNVLTF. In DNA, the CDR3 is TGTGCCAGCAGCCCTACCTCCAACGTCCTGACTTTC. The J gene is TRBJ2-6, the V gene TRBV6-6; D remains ambiguous. Germline assignment: CDR1 MNHNY and CDR2 SVGAGI (reference sequence). V was shortened by 6 bases and J by 8 bases, with 8 bases between the two germline ends. The CDR3 is made up of 12 amino acids.

This chain joins TRBV18 and TRBJ2-5; the match to TRBD2 covers 9 bases. V gave up 3 bases and J gave up 4 bases; unmatched junction bases: 6. Germline V gene lookup returns CDR1 KGHSH and CDR2 LQKENI. There are 15 residues in the CDR3. CDR3 sequence: CASSPSTSGRETQYF. The DNA of the CDR3 is TGTGCCAGCTCACCGTCGACTAGCGGAAGAGAGACCCAGTACTTC.

The J gene is TRBJ1-3, the V gene TRBV9; 7 bases agree with TRBD1. Germline CDR1 and CDR2: SGDLS and YYNGEE. J lost 9 bases, V lost 3 bases, and 6 bases had no gene match. The CDR3 spans 13 residues. CDR3 DNA: TGTGCCAGCAGCGAAGGGGGCGGAGGCACCATATATTTT. Its translation: CASSEGGGGTIYF.

The chain uses TRBV10-3 and TRBJ2-7, with a tentative D call TRBD1 (6 bases). The CDR3 contains 16 residues. The ends were cut back, 6 bases at V and 2 bases at J, with 20 bases in the middle. Germline CDR1 and CDR2: ENHRY and SYGVKD. The CDR3 coding sequence is TGTGCCATCAGGGAATGGGCCCCACAGGGAACCTACGAGCAGTACTTC. Its translation: CAIREWAPQGTYEQYF.

CDR3: CASSYSQGLNVYTF. Here the CDR3 DNA reads TGTGCCAGCAGTTACTCTCAGGGGCTGAACGTCTACACCTTC. V gene TRBV6-6 combines with J gene TRBJ1-2, with a possible D match to TRBD1 (6 bases). The length of the CDR3 is 14 residues. Trimming removed 0 bases from V and 10 bases from J, with 15 bases in between. Per the germline V gene, CDR1 is MNHNY and CDR2 is SVGAGI (reference sequence).

This chain joins TRBV19 and TRBJ1-4; D is unclear. Germline V lookup: CDR1 LNHDA, CDR2 SQIVND (reference sequence). The CDR3 totals 9 residues. CDR3 nucleotides: TGTGCTCCCCGGGGAAAACTGTTTTTT. This translates into CAPRGKLFF. Together with reference TRBV19 and TRBJ1-4, the CDR3 gives the full variable domain: DGGITQSPKYLFRKEGQNVTLSCEQNLNHDAMYWYRQDPGQGLRLIYYSQIVNDFQKGDIAEGYSVSREKKESFPLTVTSAQKNPTAFYLCAPRGKLFFGSGTQLSVL.

The CDR3 DNA reads TGTGCCAGCAGCGTCCTTCCCAGGGGTGAGACCCAGTACTTC. It specifies CASSVLPRGETQYF. This rearrangement joins TRBV9 to TRBJ2-5; a possible D gene is TRBD1 (6 bases). Germline V gene sequence: CDR1 SGDLS, CDR2 YYNGEE. The CDR3 covers 14 residues. With 2 bases removed from V and 5 bases from J, the gap between germline ends came to 13 bases.

V gene TRBV30 combines with J gene TRBJ2-1, with a possible D match to TRBD2 (5 bases). Trimming cost V 4 bases and J 4 bases, with 29 bases left between them. The CDR3 spans 19 residues. Germline-derived CDR1 and CDR2 are GTSNPN and SVGIG (reference sequence). The CDR3 loop reads CAWTPLYSDLPLFYNEQFF. Written as DNA, the CDR3 is TGTGCCTGGACCCCCCTCTATAGCGACCTTCCCCTTTTTTACAATGAGCAGTTCTTC.

This clone was detected once. The genes are TRBV1 and TRBJ2-5; the D segment call TRBD1 is taken from the table without a DNA check. TRBV1 is a recognized pseudogene. This CDR3 contains 14 residues. CDR3 amino acids: CTSSQPGQEETQYF. The CDR3 DNA is TGCACCAGCAGCCAACCGGGACAGGAGGAGACCCAGTACTTC.

Comments on this clone: Other nucleotide sequences from this sample produce the same CDR3. As DNA, the CDR3 is TGTGCCATCAGTGATGGGGCAGGGGGCACAGATACGCAGTATTTT. It specifies CAISDGAGGTDTQYF. This chain connects TRBV10-3 to TRBJ2-3, with D tentatively TRBD1 (6 bases). Trimming took off 3 bases at V and 1 base at J, with 11 bases between the two ends. Germline V gene data show CDR1 as ENHRY and CDR2 as SYGVKD. CDR3 length equals 15 residues.